This TCR beta chain was found in a study of CXCR3-negative and CXCR3-positive naive CD8 T cells (dated by TCRdb to about 2019). For the study in its entirety: In total, 130 million to 150 million TRB reads were obtained, which works out to roughly 1.5 +/- 0.3 million reads per library. Diversity and physicochemical repertoire analyses covered some eleven donors pooled from two independent experiments. The TRBV-TRBJ cluster analysis covered naive subsets from about 5 donors and memory cells from 3 donors.

Sequencing used a NextSeq 550. The Human TCR Profiling Kit (MiLaboratory) was used to make UMI-labeled 5' RACE TRB cDNA libraries. cDNA synthesis used the entire amount of extracted RNA, and PCR amplification then used the entire amount of cDNA produced. Libraries were prepared in parallel with an identical number of PCR cycles. Turning to the authors' computational methods: MIGEC and MiXCR extracted about 50,000 +/- 10,000 unique UMI-labeled TRB cDNA molecules per library, requiring at least two reads per UMI. On average, each library contained approximately 40,000 +/- 10,000 functional in-frame TRB CDR3 nucleotide clonotypes without stop codons. After downsampling to 5000 UMI-labeled TRB molecules per sample, diversity metrics, including normalized Shannon-Wiener and Chao1, were computed in VDJtools. Clonotype-size-weighted physicochemical properties of the central five CDR3 residues (interaction energy, strength, volume and Kidera factor 4) were computed in VDJtools. TCRdb reprocessed the raw reads; every CDR3 protein sequence is a single record, and DNA is not supplied. V and J calls and clone size were set by TCRdb, not the authors. The sample table on file contains about 81,000 distinct CDR3 sequences. Roughly 1.4% of the sample is held by the ten biggest clonotypes.

Findings and caveats that apply to the study as a whole: Because surface CD5, which has been linked to self-reactivity in mice, was comparable between naive subsets, TCR interaction strength was also inferred from TRB CDR3 physicochemical properties. Compared with CXCR3-negative naive cells, CXCR3-positive naive cells had TRB CDR3s with higher hydrophobicity (lower Kidera factor 4), lower energy, and higher strength and volume indices. Both naive subsets had comparably high repertoire diversity, while memory CD8+ T cells had much lower repertoire diversity. Freshly isolated PBMCs were used for most assays because CXCR3 expression went down partially after cryopreservation. Naive CXCR3-negative and CXCR3-positive cells from the same donor showed similar TRBV-TRBJ usage, whereas memory cells showed distinct patterns.

For each CD8+ T cell subset, flow sorting was done in triplicate, and a few hundred thousand cells per subset went directly into RLT lysis buffer. Naive CD8+ T cells were defined stringently as CD45RO-CCR7+CD27+CD95- to exclude memory contaminants. Peripheral blood mononuclear cells were isolated from buffy coats using standard density gradient centrifugation. A FACSAria III was used to flow-sort naive CD8+ T cells into CXCR3-negative and CXCR3-positive populations. An RNeasy Mini Kit was used to extract total RNA from the sorted cells. CDR3 length: 15 amino acids, cysteine to phenylalanine. A DNA sequence was not provided. The germline V gene specifies SGHRS as CDR1 and YFSETQ as CDR2. As regards this clonotype: Its antigen is still unknown.

The source material was naive CXCR3- CD8+ T cells from blood. The cell subset or site label on this specimen signifies: CD45RO-CCR7+CD27+CD95- naive CD8+ T cells lacking CXCR3 (TNR3-). The V and J genes are TRBV5-1 and TRBJ2-6; without DNA, the TCRdb call of TRBD1 cannot be checked. This TCR was recovered from a human donor in good health. Some clones in this sample may be carry-over from other donors' samples. CDR3 protein: CASSFDRVGANVLTF.